The 21 T cell receptor beta chains given below trace back to one sample, sequenced in a study of cytomegalovirus exposure and HLA in healthy donors. This PCR relied on a set of 60 Vbeta primers and 13 Jbeta primers. The data were produced by immunoSEQ multiplex PCR, yet TCRdb's version contains in-frame clones alone and is incomplete. The sample contains 200,000 to 300,000 clones, 84% of which appear only once. Sequencing was carried out using PBMCs. The source is a woman aged 40 to 50 in good health and CMV-seropositive.

V and J are TRBV10-3 and TRBJ2-3; 13 bases agree with TRBD2. Germline CDR1 reads ENHRY; CDR2 reads SYGVKD. J lost 3 bases, V lost 6 bases, and 9 bases had no gene match. CDR3 length: 17 residues. This CDR3 reads CAISDSTSGRPTDTQYF. DNA of the CDR3: TGTGCCATCAGCGACTCGACTAGCGGGAGGCCTACAGATACGCAGTATTTT.

This clone was found a few times. The chain couples TRBV27 to TRBJ1-4; no clear D. V was clipped by 2 bases and J by 4 bases, with 8 bases between them. The germline gives CDR1 MNHEY, CDR2 SMNVEV (reference sequence). The CDR3 contains 14 residues. CDR3 sequence: CASSLRRGNEKLFF. The CDR3 DNA reads as TGTGCCAGCAGTTTAAGGCGGGGTAATGAAAAACTGTTTTTT.

This clone has just a few counts. This chain links TRBV6-1 with TRBJ1-2; maybe TRBD1 (5 bases). In germline, CDR1 is MNHNS, CDR2 SASEGT. The CDR3 has 14 residues. The germline V and J ends were trimmed by 6 bases and 7 bases, with 18 bases remaining between them. The CDR3 nucleotides read TGTGCCAGCAGCCCCGCCGGAGGGGTGCCTGGCTACACCTTC. Protein product: CASSPAGGVPGYTF.

The chain has TRBV7-7 and TRBJ2-1; 7 bases line up with TRBD2. This CDR3 contains 15 residues. Germline V gene lookup returns CDR1 SSHAT and CDR2 FNYEAQ (reference sequence). J lost 7 bases, V lost 5 bases, and 11 bases had no gene match. The CDR3 protein is CASSPGTTGPNEQFF. The CDR3 DNA is TGTGCCAGCAGCCCGGGGACTACCGGACCAAATGAGCAGTTCTTC. Together with reference TRBV7-7 and TRBJ2-1, the CDR3 gives the full variable domain: GAGVSQSPRYKVTKRGQDVTLRCDPISSHATLYWYQQALGQGPEFLTYFNYEAQPDKSGLPSDRFSAERPEGSISTLTIQRTEQRDSAMYRCASSPGTTGPNEQFFGPGTRLTVL.

This chain joins TRBV5-1 and TRBJ2-7; 10 positions agree with TRBD1. V lost 1 base to trimming and J lost 0 bases; unmatched junction nucleotides: 4. The germline V gene encodes CDR1 SGHRS and CDR2 YFSETQ. This CDR3 is 16 amino acids long. CDR3 sequence reads: CASSLFGTGDSYEQYF. Written as DNA, the CDR3 is TGCGCCAGCAGCTTGTTCGGGACAGGGGACTCCTACGAGCAGTACTTC.

A single count supports this clone. The chain carries TRBV9 and TRBJ2-3; D is perhaps TRBD1 (6 bases). This CDR3 has 16 amino acids. CDR1 and CDR2 (germline): SGDLS, YYNGEE. Trimming left V 0 bases short and J 2 bases short, with 13 bases between. In DNA, the CDR3 is TGTGCCAGCAGCGTAGAGAAGGCAGGGGCCACAGATACGCAGTATTTT. Translating gives CASSVEKAGATDTQYF.

This sequence joins TRBV19 and TRBJ2-1, with D perhaps TRBD1 (6 bases). Germline CDR1 and CDR2: LNHDA and SQIVND (reference sequence). This CDR3 contains 14 residues. V shed 7 bases and J shed 2 bases, with 12 bases lying between them. The chain's CDR3 is CASTPGDTYNEQFF. The CDR3 DNA reads as TGTGCCAGTACTCCAGGGGATACCTACAATGAGCAGTTCTTC.

The chain uses TRBV6-5 and TRBJ1-2; 7 bases are shared with TRBD1. Germline V gene lookup returns CDR1 MNHEY and CDR2 SVGAGI. V lost 4 bases to trimming and J lost 4 bases; unmatched junction nucleotides: 9. This CDR3 has 15 amino acids. The chain's CDR3 is CASSSPGQPFYGYTF. Here the CDR3 DNA reads TGTGCCAGCAGTTCCCCGGGACAGCCTTTCTATGGCTACACCTTC.

This chain connects TRBV6-6 to TRBJ2-7, with a possible D match to TRBD1 (5 bases). Trimming removed 4 bases at V and 2 bases at J, with 9 bases between. Germline values: CDR1 MNHNY, CDR2 SVGAGI (reference sequence). The CDR3 has 13 residues. Written as DNA, the CDR3 is TGTGCCAGCAGTTCTAGACAGACCTACGAGCAGTACTTC. Translated, it gives CASSSRQTYEQYF.

The chain joins TRBV7-9 to TRBJ2-1, with TRBD2 identical over 13 bases. After removal of 4 bases from V and 8 bases from J, the junction contained 8 bases not matched to a gene. The CDR3 runs to 16 residues. The germline V gene has CDR1 SEHNR and CDR2 FQNEAQ (reference sequence). The CDR3 loop reads CASSSGTSGNVHEQFF. CDR3 bases: TGTGCCAGCAGCTCCGGGACTAGCGGGAATGTCCATGAGCAGTTCTTC.

V is TRBV11-3 and J is TRBJ2-1; 10 positions match TRBD2. The germline V gene encodes CDR1 SGHNT and CDR2 YENEEA. CDR3 size: 15 residues. With 5 bases clipped from V and 10 bases from J, the junction kept 11 bases outside the gene matches. CDR3 in amino acids: CASSPGASGSAEQFF. The DNA of the CDR3 is TGTGCCAGCAGCCCTGGGGCTAGCGGGAGTGCGGAGCAGTTCTTC.

The chain links TRBV5-1 to TRBJ2-1, with D tentatively TRBD2 (5 bases). Germline assignment: CDR1 SGHRS and CDR2 YFSETQ. V dropped 0 bases and J dropped 2 bases, with 15 bases sitting between them. This CDR3 is built from 17 residues. The CDR3 region is CASSLGVTGITYNEQFF. In nucleotides, the CDR3 is TGCGCCAGCAGCTTGGGGGTTACGGGAATAACCTACAATGAGCAGTTCTTC.

The V and J genes are TRBV7-8 and TRBJ2-7; the match to TRBD1 covers 7 bases. The CDR3 runs to 13 residues. Germline V CDR1 and CDR2: SGHVS, FQNEAQ. V trimming: 6 bases; J trimming: 2 bases; junction bases outside the gene matches: 4. The chain's CDR3 is CASRWTGTYEQYF. The CDR3 DNA reads as TGTGCCAGCAGATGGACAGGAACCTACGAGCAGTACTTC.

This chain uses TRBV19 with TRBJ2-3, with 11 nucleotides matching TRBD2. Germline CDR1 is LNHDA and CDR2 is SQIVND (reference sequence). V was pared by 4 bases and J by 4 bases, with 7 bases of the junction left unmatched. This CDR3 comprises 16 residues. The chain's CDR3 is CASSTRTSGSSDTQYF. Here the CDR3 DNA reads TGTGCCAGTAGTACCCGTACTAGCGGGAGCTCAGATACGCAGTATTTT. Complete variable domain (other parts from reference TRBV19 and TRBJ2-3): DGGITQSPKYLFRKEGQNVTLSCEQNLNHDAMYWYRQDPGQGLRLIYYSQIVNDFQKGDIAEGYSVSREKKESFPLTVTSAQKNPTAFYLCASSTRTSGSSDTQYFGPGTRLTVL.

The chain couples TRBV4-1 to TRBJ2-3; 10 nucleotides align to TRBD1. There are 17 residues in the CDR3. V was clipped by 4 bases and J by 0 bases; unmatched bases: 7. The germline gives CDR1 MGHRA, CDR2 YSYEKL. The chain's CDR3 is CASSPGQGILSTDTQYF. The DNA of the CDR3 is TGCGCCAGCAGCCCGGGACAGGGGATTCTAAGCACAGATACGCAGTATTTT.

V usage is TRBV6-1 and J usage is TRBJ1-5; TRBD1 matches at 7 bases. CDR3 length equals 13 residues. Germline V gene lookup returns CDR1 MNHNS and CDR2 SASEGT. Trimming cost V 8 bases and J 6 bases; bases outside gene matches: 7. CDR3 nucleotides: TGTGCCAGCTCCGAGACAGGGCGTCAGCCCCAGCATTTT. Translated, it gives CASSETGRQPQHF.

The chain employs TRBV6-4 and TRBJ2-2, with D perhaps TRBD2 (6 bases). V lost 6 bases to trimming and J lost 5 bases, with 13 bases between them. Germline V gene data show CDR1 as MRHNA and CDR2 as SNTAGT. This CDR3 spans 14 amino acids. This CDR3 is CASSSEGLTGELFF. The CDR3 DNA reads TGTGCCAGCAGCTCGGAGGGCCTGACCGGGGAGCTGTTTTTT.

In this sample, this clone turned up a few times. At one end the junction does not follow the germline gene, possibly because of a read error. J is TRBJ1-2 and V is TRBV7-9; perhaps TRBD1 as D (5 bases). Germline loops: CDR1 SEHNR, CDR2 FQNEAQ (reference sequence). The CDR3 consists of 11 residues. CDR3 residues: CSSSLVTSGSF. The DNA for the CDR3 is TGTTCCAGCAGCTTAGTTACTTCAGGGTCCTTC.

This clone was observed a single time. Written as DNA, the CDR3 is TGTGCCAGTAGTCCCAATGGGAGGGTTGAAGCTTTCTTT. Translation gives CASSPNGRVEAFF. This chain joins TRBV19 and TRBJ1-1, with D unclear. V was trimmed by 5 bases and J by 7 bases, leaving 14 bases between them. There are 13 residues in the CDR3. CDR1 LNHDA and CDR2 SQIVND come from the germline V gene (reference sequence). Based on the CDR3 plus reference TRBV19 and TRBJ1-1, the full variable domain is DGGITQSPKYLFRKEGQNVTLSCEQNLNHDAMYWYRQDPGQGLRLIYYSQIVNDFQKGDIAEGYSVSREKKESFPLTVTSAQKNPTAFYLCASSPNGRVEAFFGQGTRLTVV.

J is TRBJ2-7 and V is TRBV28; 7 positions agree with TRBD1. Germline values: CDR1 MDHEN, CDR2 SYDVKM. The CDR3 runs 14 residues. V trimming: 1 base; J trimming: 2 bases; junction bases outside the gene matches: 2. The CDR3, as DNA: TGTGCCAGCAGTTTATCAACAGGGGCCTACGAGCAGTACTTC. Amino acid sequence: CASSLSTGAYEQYF.

This chain links TRBV19 with TRBJ2-1, with 8 bases aligning to TRBD2. The CDR3 consists of 14 residues. V shed 2 bases and J 6 bases; nucleotides not matched to a gene: 3. Germline-derived CDR1 and CDR2 are LNHDA and SQIVND (reference sequence). The CDR3: CASSINSGINEQFF. CDR3 sequence (DNA): TGTGCCAGTAGTATAAATAGCGGGATCAATGAGCAGTTCTTC. The entire variable domain, with the rest obtained from reference TRBV19 and TRBJ2-1, is as follows: DGGITQSPKYLFRKEGQNVTLSCEQNLNHDAMYWYRQDPGQGLRLIYYSQIVNDFQKGDIAEGYSVSREKKESFPLTVTSAQKNPTAFYLCASSINSGINEQFFGPGTRLTVL.